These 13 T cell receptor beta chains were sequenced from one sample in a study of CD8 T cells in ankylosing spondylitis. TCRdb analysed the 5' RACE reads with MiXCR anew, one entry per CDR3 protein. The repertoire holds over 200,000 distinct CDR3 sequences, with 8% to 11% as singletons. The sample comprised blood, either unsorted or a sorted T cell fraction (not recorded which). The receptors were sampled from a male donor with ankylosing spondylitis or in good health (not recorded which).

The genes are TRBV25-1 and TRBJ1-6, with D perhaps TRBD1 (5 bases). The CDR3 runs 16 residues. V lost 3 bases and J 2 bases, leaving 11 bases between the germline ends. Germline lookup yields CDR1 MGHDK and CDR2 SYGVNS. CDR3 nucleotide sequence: TGTGCCAGCAGTGATTCGGGGGAGGCCTATAATTCACCCCTCCACTTT. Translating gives CASSDSGEAYNSPLHF.

CDR3 nucleotide sequence: TGCAGTGCTAACGGAAAGGGCTACACCTTC. Translating it yields CSANGKGYTF. This chain connects TRBV20-1 to TRBJ1-2; unclear D gene. The CDR3 sequence is 10 residues long. The V end was cut by 4 bases, the J end by 8 bases, with 8 bases between. CDR1 is DFQATT, CDR2 SNEGSKA, per germline (reference sequence).

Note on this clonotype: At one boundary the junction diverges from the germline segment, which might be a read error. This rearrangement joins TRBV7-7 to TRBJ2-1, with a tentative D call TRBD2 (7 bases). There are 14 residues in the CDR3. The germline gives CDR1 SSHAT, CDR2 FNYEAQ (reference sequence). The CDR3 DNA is TGTGCTAGCAGCTTAGGGGGGGGGTACAATGAGCCGTTCTTC. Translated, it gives CASSLGGGYNEPFF.

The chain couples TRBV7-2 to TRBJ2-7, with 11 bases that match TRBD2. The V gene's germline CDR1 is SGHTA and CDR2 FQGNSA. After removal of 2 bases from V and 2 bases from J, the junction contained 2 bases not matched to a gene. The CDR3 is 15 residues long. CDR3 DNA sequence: TGTGCCAGCAGCTTACTAGCGGGGGGCCCCTACGAGCAGTACTTC. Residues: CASSLLAGGPYEQYF.

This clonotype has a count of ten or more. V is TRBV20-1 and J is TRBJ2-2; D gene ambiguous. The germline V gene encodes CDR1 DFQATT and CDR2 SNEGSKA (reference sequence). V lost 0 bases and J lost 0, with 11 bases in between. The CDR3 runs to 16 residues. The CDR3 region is CSARDSERANTGELFF. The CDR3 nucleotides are TGCAGTGCTAGAGATTCGGAGCGCGCGAACACCGGGGAGCTGTTTTTT.

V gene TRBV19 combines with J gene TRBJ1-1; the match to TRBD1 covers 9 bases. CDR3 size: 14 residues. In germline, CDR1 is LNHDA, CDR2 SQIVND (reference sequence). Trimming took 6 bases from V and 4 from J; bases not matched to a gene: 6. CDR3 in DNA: TGTGCCAGTAGGTTACAGGGGGCTAGCACTGAAGCTTTCTTT. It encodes CASRLQGASTEAFF.

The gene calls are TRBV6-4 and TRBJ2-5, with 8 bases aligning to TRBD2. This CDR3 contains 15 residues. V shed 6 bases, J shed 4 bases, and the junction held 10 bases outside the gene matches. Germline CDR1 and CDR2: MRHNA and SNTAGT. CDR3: CASSVAGGPSETQYF. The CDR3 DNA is TGTGCCAGCAGCGTTGCGGGGGGACCCTCAGAGACCCAGTACTTC.

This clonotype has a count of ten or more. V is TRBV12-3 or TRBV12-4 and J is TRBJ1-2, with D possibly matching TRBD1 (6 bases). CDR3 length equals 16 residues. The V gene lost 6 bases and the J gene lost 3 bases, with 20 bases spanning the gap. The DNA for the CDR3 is TGTGCCAGCAGGGCCACCCCAGGGGTAGCGGACTATGGCTACACCTTC. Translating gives CASRATPGVADYGYTF.

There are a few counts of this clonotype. CDR3 nucleotides: TGTGCCAGCAGCCCAGGCAGCGGTGAGCAGTTCTTC. Translation: CASSPGSGEQFF. The V and J genes are TRBV7-6 and TRBJ2-1, with D possibly being TRBD2 (5 bases). The CDR3 runs to 12 residues. Germline CDR1 and CDR2: SGHVS and FNYEAQ. V lost 5 bases to trimming and J lost 9 bases, with 11 bases between them.

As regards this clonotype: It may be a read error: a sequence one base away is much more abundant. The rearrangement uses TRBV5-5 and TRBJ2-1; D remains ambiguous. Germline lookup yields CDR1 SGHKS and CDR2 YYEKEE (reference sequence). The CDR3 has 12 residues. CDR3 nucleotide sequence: TGTGCCAGGAGCTTGGGGATACCTGAGCAGTTCTTC. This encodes CARSLGIPEQFF. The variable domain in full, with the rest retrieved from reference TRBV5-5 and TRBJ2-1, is DAGVTQSPTHLIKTRGQQVTLRCSPISGHKSVSWYQQVLGQGPQFIFQYYEKEERGRGNFPDRFSARQFPNYSSELNVNALLLGDSALYLCARSLGIPEQFFGPGTRLTVL.

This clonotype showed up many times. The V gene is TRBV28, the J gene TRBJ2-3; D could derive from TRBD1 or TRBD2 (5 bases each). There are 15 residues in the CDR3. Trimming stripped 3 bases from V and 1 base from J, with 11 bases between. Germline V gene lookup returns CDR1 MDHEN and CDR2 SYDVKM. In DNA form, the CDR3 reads TGTGCCAGCAGTTTTTCGGGACGGGGCACAGATACGCAGTATTTT. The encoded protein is CASSFSGRGTDTQYF.

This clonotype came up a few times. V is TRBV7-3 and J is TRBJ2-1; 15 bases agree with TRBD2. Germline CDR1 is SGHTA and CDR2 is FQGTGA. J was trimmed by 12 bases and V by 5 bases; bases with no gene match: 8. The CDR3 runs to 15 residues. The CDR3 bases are TGTGCCAGCAGCCCCGGACTAGCGGGGGGGCCTTTGCAGTTCTTC. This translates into CASSPGLAGGPLQFF.

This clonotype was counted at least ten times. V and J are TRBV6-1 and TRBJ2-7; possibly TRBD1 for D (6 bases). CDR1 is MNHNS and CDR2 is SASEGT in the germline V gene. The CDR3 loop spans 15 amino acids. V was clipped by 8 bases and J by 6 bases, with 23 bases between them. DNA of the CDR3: TGTGCCAGCGATAGAGACAGGACCTCTTACGGCGAGCAGTACTTC. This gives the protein CASDRDRTSYGEQYF.